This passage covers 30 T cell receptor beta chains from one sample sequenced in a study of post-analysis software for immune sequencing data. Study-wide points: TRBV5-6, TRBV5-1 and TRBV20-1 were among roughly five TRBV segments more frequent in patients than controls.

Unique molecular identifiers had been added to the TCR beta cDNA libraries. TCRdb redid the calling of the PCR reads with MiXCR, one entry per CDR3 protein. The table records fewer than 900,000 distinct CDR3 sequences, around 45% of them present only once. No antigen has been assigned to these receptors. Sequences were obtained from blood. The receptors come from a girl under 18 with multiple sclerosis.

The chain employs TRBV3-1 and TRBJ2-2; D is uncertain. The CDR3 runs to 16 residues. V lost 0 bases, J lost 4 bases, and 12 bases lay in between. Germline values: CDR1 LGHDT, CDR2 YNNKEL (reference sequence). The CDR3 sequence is CASSQDFAWGTGELFF. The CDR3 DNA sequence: TGTGCCAGCAGCCAAGATTTTGCATGGGGCACCGGGGAGCTGTTTTTT.

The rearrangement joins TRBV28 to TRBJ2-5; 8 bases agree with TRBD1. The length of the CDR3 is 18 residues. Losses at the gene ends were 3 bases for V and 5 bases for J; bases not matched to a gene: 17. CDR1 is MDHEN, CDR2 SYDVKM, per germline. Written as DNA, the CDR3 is TGTGCCAGCAGTTTGTATTTGTCGGTGGCAGGGGGCGGGGAGACCCAGTACTTC. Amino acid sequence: CASSLYLSVAGGGETQYF.

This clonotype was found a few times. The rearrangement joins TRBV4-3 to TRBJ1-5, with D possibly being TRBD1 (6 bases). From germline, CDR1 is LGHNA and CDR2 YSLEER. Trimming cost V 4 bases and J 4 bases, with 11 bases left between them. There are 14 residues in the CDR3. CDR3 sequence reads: CASSPDRKNQPQHF. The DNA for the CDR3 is TGCGCCAGCAGCCCTGACAGGAAGAATCAGCCCCAGCATTTT.

The CDR3 DNA follows: TGTGCCACCAGCATGTCTAGCGGGGACTACAATGAGCAGTTCTTC. Its translation: CATSMSSGDYNEQFF. The genes are TRBV15 and TRBJ2-1, with 9 nucleotides matching TRBD2. There are 15 residues in the CDR3. The J segment lost 3 bases and the V segment lost 4 bases, leaving 4 bases of the junction unmatched. Germline V gene sequence: CDR1 LNHNV, CDR2 YYDKDF (reference sequence).

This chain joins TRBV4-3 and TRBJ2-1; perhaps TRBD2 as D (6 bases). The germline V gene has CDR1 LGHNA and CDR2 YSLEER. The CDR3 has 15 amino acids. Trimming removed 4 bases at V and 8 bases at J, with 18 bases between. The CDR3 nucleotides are TGCGCCAGCAGCCCGTTGTTCGGGAGAAGCGATGAGCAGTTCTTC. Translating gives CASSPLFGRSDEQFF.

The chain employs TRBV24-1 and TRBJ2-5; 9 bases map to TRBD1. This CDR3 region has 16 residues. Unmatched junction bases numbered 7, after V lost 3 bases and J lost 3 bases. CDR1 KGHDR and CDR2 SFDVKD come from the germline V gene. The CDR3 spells CATSDHLGQGKETQYF. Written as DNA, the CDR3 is TGTGCCACCAGTGATCACCTGGGACAGGGAAAAGAGACCCAGTACTTC.

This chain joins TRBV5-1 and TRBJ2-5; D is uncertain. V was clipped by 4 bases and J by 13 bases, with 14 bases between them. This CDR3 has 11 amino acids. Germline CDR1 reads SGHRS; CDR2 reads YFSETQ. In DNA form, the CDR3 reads TGCGCCAGCAGCACAACCACCCGGCTGTACTTC. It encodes CASSTTTRLYF.

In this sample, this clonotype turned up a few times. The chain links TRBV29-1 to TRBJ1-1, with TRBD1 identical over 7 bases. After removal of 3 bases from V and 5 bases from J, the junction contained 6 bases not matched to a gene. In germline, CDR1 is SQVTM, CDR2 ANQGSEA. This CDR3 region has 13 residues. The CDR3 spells CSVERGLGTEAFF. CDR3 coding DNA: TGCAGCGTTGAGAGGGGGCTGGGGACTGAAGCTTTCTTT.

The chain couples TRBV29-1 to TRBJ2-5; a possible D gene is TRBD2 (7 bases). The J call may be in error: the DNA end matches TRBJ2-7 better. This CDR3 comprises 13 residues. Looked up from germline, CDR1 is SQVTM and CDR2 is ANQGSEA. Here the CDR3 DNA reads TGCAGCGCCGAGGGGGGGGCTGGCGACGAGCAGTACTTC. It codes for CSAEGGAGDEQYF.

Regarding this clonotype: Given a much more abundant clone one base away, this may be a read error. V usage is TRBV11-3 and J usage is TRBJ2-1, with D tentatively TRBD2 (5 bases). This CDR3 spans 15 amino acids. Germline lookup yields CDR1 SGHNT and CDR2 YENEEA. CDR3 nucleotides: TGTGCCGGCAGCCCCGGTGGGAGCTCCTACAATGAGCAGTTCTTC. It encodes CAGSPGGSSYNEQFF.

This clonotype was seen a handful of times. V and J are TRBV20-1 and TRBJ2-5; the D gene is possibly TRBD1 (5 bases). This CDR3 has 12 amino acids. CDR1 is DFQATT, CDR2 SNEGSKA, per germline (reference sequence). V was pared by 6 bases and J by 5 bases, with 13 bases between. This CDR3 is CSARTRDETQYF. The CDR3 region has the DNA TGCAGTGCCCGGACAAGAGATGAGACCCAGTACTTC.

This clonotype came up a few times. In nucleotides, the CDR3 is TGTGCCAGCAGGCCAGGGTCTTCGGAGACCCAGTACTTC. It translates to CASRPGSSETQYF. V and J are TRBV12-3 or TRBV12-4 and TRBJ2-5, with D perhaps matching TRBD1 (5 bases). With 6 bases removed from V and 5 bases from J, the gap between germline ends came to 13 bases. The CDR3 is 13 residues long.

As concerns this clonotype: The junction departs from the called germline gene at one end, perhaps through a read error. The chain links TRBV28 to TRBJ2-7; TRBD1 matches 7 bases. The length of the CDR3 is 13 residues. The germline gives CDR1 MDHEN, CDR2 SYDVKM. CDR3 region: CASSLQGSFEQYF. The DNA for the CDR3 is TGTGCCAGCAGTCTACAGGGGTCCTTCGAGCAGTACTTC.

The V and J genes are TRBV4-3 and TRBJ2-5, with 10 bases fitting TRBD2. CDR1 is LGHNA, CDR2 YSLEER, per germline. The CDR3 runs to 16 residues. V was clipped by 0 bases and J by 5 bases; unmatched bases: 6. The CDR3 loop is CASSQELAGAEETQYF. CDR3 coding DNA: TGCGCCAGCAGCCAAGAGCTAGCGGGAGCGGAGGAGACCCAGTACTTC.

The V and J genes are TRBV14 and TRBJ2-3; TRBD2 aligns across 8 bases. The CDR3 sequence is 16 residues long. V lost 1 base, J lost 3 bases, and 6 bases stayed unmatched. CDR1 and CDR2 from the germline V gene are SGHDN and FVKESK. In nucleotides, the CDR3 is TGTGCCAGCAGCCAAGTGCTCGGGAGGGGGACAGATACGCAGTATTTT. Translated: CASSQVLGRGTDTQYF.

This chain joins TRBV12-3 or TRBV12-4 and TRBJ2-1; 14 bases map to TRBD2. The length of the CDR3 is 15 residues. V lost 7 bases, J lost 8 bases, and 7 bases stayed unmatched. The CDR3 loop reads CASTLTSGRADEQFF. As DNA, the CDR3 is TGTGCCAGCACCTTGACTAGCGGGAGGGCTGATGAGCAGTTCTTC.

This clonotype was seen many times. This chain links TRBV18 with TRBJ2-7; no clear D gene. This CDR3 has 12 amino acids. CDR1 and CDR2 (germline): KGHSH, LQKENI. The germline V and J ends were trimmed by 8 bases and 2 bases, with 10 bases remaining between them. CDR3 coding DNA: TGTGCCAGCAGCCCCACGACCTACGAGCAGTACTTC. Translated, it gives CASSPTTYEQYF.

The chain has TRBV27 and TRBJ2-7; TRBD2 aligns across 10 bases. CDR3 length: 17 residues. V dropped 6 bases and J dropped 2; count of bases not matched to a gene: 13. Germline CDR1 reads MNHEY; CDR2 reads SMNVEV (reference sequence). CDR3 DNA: TGTGCCAGCAGGCCTCCCGGACTAGCGGCATTTCCCTACGAGCAGTACTTC. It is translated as CASRPPGLAAFPYEQYF.

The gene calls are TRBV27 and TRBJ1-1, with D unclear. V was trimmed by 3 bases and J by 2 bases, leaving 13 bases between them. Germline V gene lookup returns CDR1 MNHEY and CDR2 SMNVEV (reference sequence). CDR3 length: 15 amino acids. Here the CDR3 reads CASSLTVGGNTEAFF. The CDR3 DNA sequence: TGTGCCAGCAGTTTGACGGTGGGTGGAAACACTGAAGCTTTCTTT.

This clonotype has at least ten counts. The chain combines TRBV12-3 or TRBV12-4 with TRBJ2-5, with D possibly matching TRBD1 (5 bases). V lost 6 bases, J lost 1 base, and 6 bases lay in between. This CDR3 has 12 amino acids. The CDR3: CASSDSQETQYF. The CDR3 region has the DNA TGTGCCAGCAGCGACAGCCAAGAGACCCAGTACTTC.

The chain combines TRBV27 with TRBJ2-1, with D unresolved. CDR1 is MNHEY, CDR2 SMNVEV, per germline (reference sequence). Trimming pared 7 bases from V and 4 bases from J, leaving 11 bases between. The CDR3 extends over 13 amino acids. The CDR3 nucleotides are TGTGCCAGCACCGCAGATCCTTACAATGAGCAGTTCTTC. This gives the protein CASTADPYNEQFF.

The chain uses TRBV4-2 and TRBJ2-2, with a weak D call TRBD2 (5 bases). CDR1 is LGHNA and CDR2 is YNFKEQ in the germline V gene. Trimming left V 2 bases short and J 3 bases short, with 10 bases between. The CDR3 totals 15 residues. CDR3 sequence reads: CASSQRVLDTGELFF. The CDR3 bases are TGTGCCAGCAGCCAAAGAGTACTAGACACCGGGGAGCTGTTTTTT.

The CDR3 sequence: CASRPSGRDTGELFF. In DNA form, the CDR3 reads TGTGCCAGCAGGCCCTCGGGCAGAGACACCGGGGAGCTGTTTTTT. The chain couples TRBV12-3 or TRBV12-4 to TRBJ2-2, with D unclear. CDR3 length: 15 amino acids. The V and J ends lost 6 bases and 3 bases respectively, with 14 bases between them.

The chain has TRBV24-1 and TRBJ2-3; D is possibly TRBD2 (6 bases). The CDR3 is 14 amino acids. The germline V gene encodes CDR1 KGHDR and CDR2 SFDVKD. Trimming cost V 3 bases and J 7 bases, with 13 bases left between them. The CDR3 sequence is CATSDPGRDYTQYF. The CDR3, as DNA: TGTGCCACCAGTGATCCCGGACGGGACTATACGCAGTATTTT.

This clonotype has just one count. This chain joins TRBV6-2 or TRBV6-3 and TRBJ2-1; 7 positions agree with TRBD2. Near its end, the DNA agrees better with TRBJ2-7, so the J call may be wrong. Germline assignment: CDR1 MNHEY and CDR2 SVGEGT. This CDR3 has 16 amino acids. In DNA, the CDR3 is TGTGCCAGCAACGAGGGAGGGGAATACCTCTACAATGAGCAGTACTTC. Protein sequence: CASNEGGEYLYNEQYF.

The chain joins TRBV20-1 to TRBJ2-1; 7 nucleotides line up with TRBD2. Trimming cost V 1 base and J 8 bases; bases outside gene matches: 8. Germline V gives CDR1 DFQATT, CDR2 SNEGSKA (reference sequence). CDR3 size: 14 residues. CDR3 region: CSARVAAGIDEQFF. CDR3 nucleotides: TGCAGTGCTAGAGTTGCAGCGGGAATCGATGAGCAGTTCTTC.

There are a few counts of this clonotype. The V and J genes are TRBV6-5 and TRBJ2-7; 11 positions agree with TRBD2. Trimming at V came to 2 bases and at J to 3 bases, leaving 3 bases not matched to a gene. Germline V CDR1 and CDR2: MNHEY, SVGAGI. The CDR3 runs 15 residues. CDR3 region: CASSYRLAGFYEQYF. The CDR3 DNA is TGTGCCAGCAGTTACCGACTAGCGGGGTTCTACGAGCAGTACTTC.

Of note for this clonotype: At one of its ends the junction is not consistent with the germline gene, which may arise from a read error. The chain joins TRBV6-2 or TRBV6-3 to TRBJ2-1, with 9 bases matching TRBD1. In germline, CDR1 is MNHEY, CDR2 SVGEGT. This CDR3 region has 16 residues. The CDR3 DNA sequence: TGTGCCAACAGTTACGCGCCGGGACAGGGCTCCAATGAGCAGTTCTTC. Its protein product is CANSYAPGQGSNEQFF.

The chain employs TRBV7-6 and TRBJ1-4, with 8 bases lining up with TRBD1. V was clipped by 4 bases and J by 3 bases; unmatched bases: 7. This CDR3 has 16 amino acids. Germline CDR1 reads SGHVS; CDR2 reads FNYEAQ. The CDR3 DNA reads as TGTGCCAGCAGCTCCCAGGGGGCAGGAGCTAATGAAAAACTGTTTTTT. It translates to CASSSQGAGANEKLFF. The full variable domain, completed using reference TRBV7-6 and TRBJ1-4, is GAGVSQSPRYKVTKRGQDVALRCDPISGHVSLYWYRQALGQGPEFLTYFNYEAQQDKSGLPNDRFSAERPEGSISTLTIQRTEQRDSAMYRCASSSQGAGANEKLFFGSGTQLSVL.

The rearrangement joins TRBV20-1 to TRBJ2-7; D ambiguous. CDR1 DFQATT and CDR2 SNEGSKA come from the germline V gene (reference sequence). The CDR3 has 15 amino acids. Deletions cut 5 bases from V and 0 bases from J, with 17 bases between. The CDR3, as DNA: TGCAGTGCTCCGAACCCTAGGAGTAGCTCCTACGAGCAGTACTTC. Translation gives CSAPNPRSSSYEQYF.